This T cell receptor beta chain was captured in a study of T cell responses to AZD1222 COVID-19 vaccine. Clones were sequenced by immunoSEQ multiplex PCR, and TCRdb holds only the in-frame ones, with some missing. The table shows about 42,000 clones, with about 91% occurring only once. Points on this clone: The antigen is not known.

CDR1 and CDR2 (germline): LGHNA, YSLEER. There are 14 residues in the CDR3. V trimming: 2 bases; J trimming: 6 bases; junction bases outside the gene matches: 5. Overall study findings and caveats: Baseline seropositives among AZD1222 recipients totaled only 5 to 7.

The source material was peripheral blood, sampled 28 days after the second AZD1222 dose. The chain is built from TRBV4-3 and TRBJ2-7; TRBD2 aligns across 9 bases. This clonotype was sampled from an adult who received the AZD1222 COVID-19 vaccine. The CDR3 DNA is TGCGCCAGCAGCCAAAGCGGGGGGTCTAGCGAGCAGTACTTC. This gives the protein CASSQSGGSSEQYF.